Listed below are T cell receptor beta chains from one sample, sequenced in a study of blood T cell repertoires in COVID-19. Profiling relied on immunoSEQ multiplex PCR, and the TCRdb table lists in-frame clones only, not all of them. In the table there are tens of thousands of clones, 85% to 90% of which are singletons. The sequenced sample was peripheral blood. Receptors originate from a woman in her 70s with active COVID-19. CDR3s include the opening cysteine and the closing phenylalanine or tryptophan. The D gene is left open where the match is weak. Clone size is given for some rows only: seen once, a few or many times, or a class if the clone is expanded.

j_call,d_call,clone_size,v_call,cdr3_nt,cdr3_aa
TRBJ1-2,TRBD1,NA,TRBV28,TGTGCCACCGAGGACAGGGCAAACTATGGCTACACCTTC,CATEDRANYGYTF
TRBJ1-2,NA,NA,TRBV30,TGTGCCTGGAGTGTACCCGCCAGGCGCTATGGCTACACCTTC,CAWSVPARRYGYTF
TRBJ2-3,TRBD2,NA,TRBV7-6,TGTGCCAGCAGCTTAAGCGGGGCCAACTCCGCAGATACGCAGTATTTT,CASSLSGANSADTQYF
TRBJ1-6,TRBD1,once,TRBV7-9,TGTGCCAGCAGCTCCAACAGGGGGGGAAGTAATTCACCCCTCCACTTT,CASSSNRGGSNSPLHF
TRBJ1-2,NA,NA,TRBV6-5,TGTGCCAGCAGTTACGGCCAAACAGGAGGCTACACCTTC,CASSYGQTGGYTF
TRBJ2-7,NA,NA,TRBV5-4,TGTGCCAGCAGCTTGGGGTCGGGGGAGGCGAGCTCCTACGAGCAGTACTTC,CASSLGSGEASSYEQYF
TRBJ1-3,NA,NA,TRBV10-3,TGTGCCATCAGTGAGTCTGGCAGCTCTGGAAACACCATATATTTT,CAISESGSSGNTIYF
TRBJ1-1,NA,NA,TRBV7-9,TGTGCCAGCAGCCAGGGCAGGGAAGGTTTCACTGAAGCTTTCTTT,CASSQGREGFTEAFF
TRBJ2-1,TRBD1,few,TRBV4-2,TGTGCCAGCAGCCAAGATCCCCCGCAGGGGGCCGGGGATGAGCAGTTCTTC,CASSQDPPQGAGDEQFF
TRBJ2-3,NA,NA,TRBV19,TGTGCCAGTACCACCGCCGGGTCCGATACGCAGTATTTT,CASTTAGSDTQYF
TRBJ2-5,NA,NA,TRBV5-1,TGCGCCAGCAGCTTTTTTGGCGGGGAGGTGGCCCAGTACTTC,CASSFFGGEVAQYF
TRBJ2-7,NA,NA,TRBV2,TGTGCCAGCAGTGAACTCCAGGGTCCCTACGAGCAGTACTTC,CASSELQGPYEQYF
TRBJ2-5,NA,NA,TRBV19,TGTGCCAGTAGTATCCCGGGACAAAAAGAGACCCAGTACTTC,CASSIPGQKETQYF
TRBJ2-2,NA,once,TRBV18,TGTGCCAGCTCACCTTCTAGTCCCATAACCACCGGGGAGCTGTTTTTT,CASSPSSPITTGELFF
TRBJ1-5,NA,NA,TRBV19,TGTGCCAGTAGTATAGAGGGGCAGGGTTTCAGTCAGCCCCAGCATTTT,CASSIEGQGFSQPQHF
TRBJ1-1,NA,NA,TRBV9,TGTGCCAGCAGCGTAGGAGGAGCGGCTGAAGCTTTCTTT,CASSVGGAAEAFF
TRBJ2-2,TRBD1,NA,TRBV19,TGTGCCAGTAGTATAGATATAAGACAGGGCCCCGGGGAGCTGTTTTTT,CASSIDIRQGPGELFF
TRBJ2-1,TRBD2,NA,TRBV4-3,TGCGCCAGCAGCCCACAGCGGGGGGACTCCTACAATGAGCAGTTCTTC,CASSPQRGDSYNEQFF
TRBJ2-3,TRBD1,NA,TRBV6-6,TGTGCCAGCAGGGGTTGGACAGGGGAACAAGATACGCAGTATTTT,CASRGWTGEQDTQYF
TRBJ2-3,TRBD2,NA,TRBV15,TGTGCCACCAGCACCCGGACTAGCAGCACAGATACGCAGTATTTT,CATSTRTSSTDTQYF
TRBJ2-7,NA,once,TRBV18,TGTGCCAGCTCACCCCCCGGGACTGGCGGCGAGCAGTACTTC,CASSPPGTGGEQYF
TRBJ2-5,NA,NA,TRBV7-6,TGTGCCAGCAGCCCCTATAATAACCCGCAAGAGACCCAGTACTTC,CASSPYNNPQETQYF
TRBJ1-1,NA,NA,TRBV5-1,TGCGCCAGCACCATGGGTGGGGGGTATGAAAATACTGAAGCTTTCTTT,CASTMGGGYENTEAFF
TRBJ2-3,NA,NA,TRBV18,TGTGCCAGCTCACCAGGGGGCTACGCGGAACCTAGCACAGATACGCAGTATTTT,CASSPGGYAEPSTDTQYF
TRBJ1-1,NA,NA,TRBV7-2,TGTGCCAGCAGCTTTACACCGGGACAAAAAGCTTTCTTT,CASSFTPGQKAFF
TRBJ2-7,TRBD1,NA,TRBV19,TGTGCCAGTAGTATCCTGGGACAGGGCCCATTATTCTCCTACGAGCAGTACTTC,CASSILGQGPLFSYEQYF